The 28 T cell receptor beta chains below come from one sample, sequenced in a study of blood T cell repertoires in COVID-19. TCRdb's table, derived via immunoSEQ multiplex PCR, lists solely in-frame clones and lacks some. Of over 200,000 clones in the sample, about nine tenths are singletons; the top ten hold 9.5% to 13%. Sample: peripheral blood. The receptors derive from a man aged 50 to 60 with COVID-19, enrolled during active disease.

The rearrangement joins TRBV7-6 to TRBJ2-5; maybe TRBD2 (7 bases). The V end lost 1 base, the J end lost 1 base, and 13 bases lay between the germline ends. Germline loops: CDR1 SGHVS, CDR2 FNYEAQ. The CDR3 extends over 16 amino acids. Here the CDR3 reads CASSLVGGGRQETQYF. The CDR3 DNA sequence: TGTGCCAGCAGCTTAGTAGGCGGGGGCCGCCAAGAGACCCAGTACTTC.

The chain recombines TRBV15 with TRBJ2-7, with 8 nucleotides matching TRBD1. The J segment lost 5 bases and the V segment lost 1 base, leaving 7 bases of the junction unmatched. This CDR3 is built from 15 residues. CDR1 and CDR2 from the germline V gene are LNHNV and YYDKDF (reference sequence). The CDR3: CATSRGGGQGHEQYF. The CDR3 region has the DNA TGTGCCACCAGCAGAGGAGGAGGACAGGGCCACGAGCAGTACTTC.

The V and J genes are TRBV7-9 and TRBJ2-7; D possibly corresponds to TRBD1 (6 bases). Trimming left V 7 bases short and J 2 bases short, with 15 bases between. The CDR3 totals 14 residues. CDR1 is SEHNR and CDR2 is FQNEAQ in the germline V gene (reference sequence). The CDR3 protein is CASTFGQPPYEQYF. The CDR3, as DNA: TGTGCCAGCACCTTTGGACAGCCGCCCTACGAGCAGTACTTC.

V usage is TRBV27 and J usage is TRBJ2-4; D not certain. V lost 0 bases, J lost 6 bases, and 9 bases lay in between. CDR1 is MNHEY, CDR2 SMNVEV, per germline (reference sequence). CDR3 length: 14 amino acids. The CDR3 loop reads CASSLSISPNIQYF. The CDR3 DNA reads as TGTGCCAGCAGTTTATCGATAAGCCCAAACATTCAGTACTTC.

This chain uses TRBV18 with TRBJ2-3; a possible D gene is TRBD2 (5 bases). CDR1 and CDR2 (germline): KGHSH, LQKENI. This CDR3 contains 14 residues. The ends were cut back, 4 bases at V and 0 bases at J, with 8 bases in the middle. The CDR3 bases are TGTGCCAGCTCACTGCGGGTAAGCACAGATACGCAGTATTTT. Translated, it gives CASSLRVSTDTQYF. Using reference TRBV18 and TRBJ2-3 for the parts outside the CDR3, the full variable domain is NAGVMQNPRHLVRRRGQEARLRCSPMKGHSHVYWYRQLPEEGLKFMVYLQKENIIDESGMPKERFSAEFPKEGPSILRIQQVVRGDSAAYFCASSLRVSTDTQYFGPGTRLTVL.

This sequence joins TRBV7-2 and TRBJ2-5, with 10 positions matching TRBD2. This CDR3 comprises 16 residues. V was pared by 0 bases and J by 2 bases, with 3 bases of the junction left unmatched. Germline CDR1 is SGHTA and CDR2 is FQGNSA. CDR3 residues: CASSLALAGAQETQYF. In DNA, the CDR3 is TGTGCCAGCAGCTTAGCTCTAGCGGGGGCTCAAGAGACCCAGTACTTC.

The chain uses TRBV5-1 and TRBJ1-1; perhaps TRBD1 as D (6 bases). The CDR3 sequence is 14 residues long. CDR1 and CDR2 (germline): SGHRS, YFSETQ. The V end was cut by 3 bases, the J end by 4 bases, with 13 bases between. In DNA form, the CDR3 reads TGCGCCAGCAGCTGGGGGGGCTCAACCACTGAAGCTTTCTTT. Translated, it gives CASSWGGSTTEAFF.

V gene TRBV27 combines with J gene TRBJ2-5, with TRBD2 matching over 15 bases. V gave up 4 bases and J gave up 6 bases; unmatched junction bases: 3. CDR3 length equals 15 residues. Germline lookup yields CDR1 MNHEY and CDR2 SMNVEV (reference sequence). CDR3 region: CASSSGLAGGKTQYF. CDR3 sequence (DNA): TGTGCCAGCAGTTCGGGACTAGCGGGAGGAAAGACCCAGTACTTC.

This clone appeared a single time. CDR3 region: CASSPLAENYEQYF. CDR3 in DNA: TGTGCCAGCAGTCCACTAGCGGAAAACTACGAGCAGTACTTC. V usage is TRBV28 and J usage is TRBJ2-7, with TRBD2 matching over 8 bases. Germline V lookup: CDR1 MDHEN, CDR2 SYDVKM. V dropped 5 bases and J dropped 3; count of bases not matched to a gene: 6. CDR3 length: 14 residues. The whole variable domain, filled in from reference TRBV28 and TRBJ2-7, reads DVKVTQSSRYLVKRTGEKVFLECVQDMDHENMFWYRQDPGLGLRLIYFSYDVKMKEKGDIPEGYSVSREKKERFSLILESASTNQTSMYLCASSPLAENYEQYFGPGTRLTVT.

V is TRBV19 and J is TRBJ1-4; maybe TRBD1 (5 bases). The CDR3 runs to 13 residues. Trimming removed 4 bases from V and 8 bases from J, with 11 bases in between. Germline values: CDR1 LNHDA, CDR2 SQIVND (reference sequence). In DNA form, the CDR3 reads TGTGCCAGTAGTACATCCAGGGAAGAAAAACTGTTTTTT. Translating it yields CASSTSREEKLFF.

The rearrangement links TRBV30 to TRBJ1-4, with 7 bases fitting TRBD1. The CDR3 has 17 amino acids. The trim removed 1 base at V and 0 bases at J, leaving 8 bases unmatched. Germline values: CDR1 GTSNPN, CDR2 SVGIG (reference sequence). The CDR3 DNA reads as TGTGCCTGGAGTGAAGGCAGGGGGTATGCAACTAATGAAAAACTGTTTTTT. Translation: CAWSEGRGYATNEKLFF.

The gene calls are TRBV25-1 and TRBJ2-2; 9 nucleotides agree with TRBD1. J gave up 5 bases and V 3 bases, and 4 bases lay outside the gene matches. The germline V gene encodes CDR1 MGHDK and CDR2 SYGVNS. This CDR3 has 15 residues. The CDR3 sequence: CASSETGGFTGELFF. The CDR3 nucleotides read TGTGCCAGCAGTGAGACAGGGGGTTTTACCGGGGAGCTGTTTTTT.

The V call is TRBV5-1, the J call TRBJ1-4, with 7 positions matching TRBD1. With 0 bases clipped from V and 7 bases from J, the junction kept 12 bases outside the gene matches. Germline loops: CDR1 SGHRS, CDR2 YFSETQ. The CDR3 has 17 residues. The CDR3 bases are TGCGCCAGCAGCTTGGACCGTCGACAGGGCGGCACTGAAAAACTGTTTTTT. Translating gives CASSLDRRQGGTEKLFF.

The gene calls are TRBV10-2 and TRBJ1-1, with D possibly TRBD1 on 6 matching bases. Between the trimmed V and J ends, which lost 6 bases and 1 base, there was a span of 12 bases. The CDR3 length is 14 residues. Germline values: CDR1 WSHSY, CDR2 SAAADI. CDR3: CASRGGQSNTEAFF. The CDR3 region has the DNA TGCGCCAGCAGGGGGGGGCAGTCGAACACTGAAGCTTTCTTT.

This clone showed up just a few times. The chain uses TRBV5-1 and TRBJ2-7; a possible D gene is TRBD2 (5 bases). The germline CDR1 and CDR2 sequences are SGHRS and YFSETQ. The germline V and J ends were trimmed by 2 bases and 4 bases, with 19 bases remaining between them. CDR3 size: 16 residues. The CDR3 DNA follows: TGCGCCAGCAGCTTAGGTGAGGGCCCAAGGTTTTACGAGCAGTACTTC. Translated, it gives CASSLGEGPRFYEQYF.

This chain connects TRBV27 to TRBJ1-6; no reliable D call. The CDR3 length is 15 residues. CDR1 is MNHEY, CDR2 SMNVEV, per germline (reference sequence). Trimming stripped 6 bases from V and 6 bases from J, with 15 bases between. DNA for the CDR3: TGTGCCAGCAGCATTCTAACCGGCGGTAATTCACCCCTCCACTTT. Translated: CASSILTGGNSPLHF.

This rearrangement joins TRBV19 to TRBJ1-5; 9 bases match TRBD1. CDR3 length equals 16 residues. CDR1 is LNHDA and CDR2 is SQIVND in the germline V gene (reference sequence). The ends lost 4 bases at V and 4 bases at J; junction bases unmatched: 8. The CDR3 region has the DNA TGTGCCAGTAGTACACCCGGGACAGGGACTAATCAGCCCCAGCATTTT. Its translation is CASSTPGTGTNQPQHF.

This sequence joins TRBV9 and TRBJ2-5; a weak D match, TRBD1 (5 bases). CDR1 is SGDLS, CDR2 YYNGEE, per germline. Trimming removed 0 bases from V and 5 bases from J, with 11 bases in between. The CDR3 sequence is 14 residues long. The CDR3 nucleotides are TGTGCCAGCAGCGTAGGGGGCAGGGCGGAGACCCAGTACTTC. Residues: CASSVGGRAETQYF.

This sequence joins TRBV21-1 and TRBJ2-7; TRBD1, the table's D call, lacks a check against the DNA. TRBV21-1 is classified as a pseudogene. The CDR3 contains 15 residues. CDR3 region: CASSKGGQGANEQYF. CDR3 sequence (DNA): TGTGCCAGCAGCAAAGGAGGGCAGGGGGCCAACGAGCAGTACTTC.

The rearrangement joins TRBV19 to TRBJ2-5; D is ambiguous. The V and J ends lost 4 bases and 1 base respectively, with 10 bases between them. The CDR3 runs to 14 residues. Germline V gives CDR1 LNHDA, CDR2 SQIVND (reference sequence). The CDR3 loop is CASSKGGGQETQYF. CDR3 in DNA: TGTGCCAGTAGTAAAGGTGGCGGCCAAGAGACCCAGTACTTC.

This clone was recorded a few times. V gene TRBV7-9 combines with J gene TRBJ2-1, with D tentatively TRBD1 (5 bases). The germline V and J ends were trimmed by 4 bases and 6 bases, with 16 bases remaining between them. This CDR3 region has 15 residues. Germline CDR1 SEHNR, CDR2 FQNEAQ (reference sequence). The CDR3, as DNA: TGTGCCAGCAGCTCTAGGGGCGGACGGTTCAATGAGCAGTTCTTC. Amino acid sequence: CASSSRGGRFNEQFF. The variable domain in full, completed from reference TRBV7-9 and TRBJ2-1, reads DTGVSQNPRHKITKRGQNVTFRCDPISEHNRLYWYRQTLGQGPEFLTYFQNEAQLEKSRLLSDRFSAERPKGSFSTLEIQRTEQGDSAMYLCASSSRGGRFNEQFFGPGTRLTVL.

The V call is TRBV24-1, the J call TRBJ2-1, with D possibly being TRBD2 (6 bases). V gave up 0 bases and J gave up 0 bases, with 8 bases separating them. Germline V gene data show CDR1 as KGHDR and CDR2 as SFDVKD. The CDR3 is 16 residues long. CDR3 sequence: CATSDLGSGSYNEQFF. The CDR3 nucleotides are TGTGCCACCAGTGATTTGGGTAGCGGCTCCTACAATGAGCAGTTCTTC.

V is TRBV14 and J is TRBJ2-7; D ambiguous. V shed 1 base and J shed 7 bases, with 11 bases lying between them. Per the germline V gene, CDR1 is SGHDN and CDR2 is FVKESK. The CDR3 runs to 13 residues. CDR3 residues: CASSQVDAREQYF. Here the CDR3 DNA reads TGTGCCAGCAGCCAAGTCGATGCTCGGGAGCAGTACTTC.

This chain's CDR3 is CASSSARSGVNIQYF. The CDR3 DNA sequence: TGCGCCAGCAGTTCGGCTAGAAGCGGGGTAAACATTCAGTACTTC. The chain joins TRBV5-1 to TRBJ2-4; 7 bases line up with TRBD2. J gave up 6 bases and V 5 bases, and 11 bases lay outside the gene matches. Per the germline V gene, CDR1 is SGHRS and CDR2 is YFSETQ. The CDR3 spans 15 residues.

This clone turned up a few times. The chain uses TRBV4-1 and TRBJ1-2; the match to TRBD1 covers 7 bases. This CDR3 contains 17 residues. J lost 0 bases, V lost 0 bases, and 7 bases had no gene match. Germline CDR1 reads MGHRA; CDR2 reads YSYEKL. In nucleotides, the CDR3 is TGCGCCAGCAGCCAAGATTTTTTAGGGGGCACTAACTATGGCTACACCTTC. Translation gives CASSQDFLGGTNYGYTF.

The chain joins TRBV7-3 to TRBJ2-2; a weak D match, TRBD1 (5 bases). V was pared by 5 bases and J by 0 bases, with 7 bases between. Germline V lookup: CDR1 SGHTA, CDR2 FQGTGA. The CDR3 loop spans 14 amino acids. The chain's CDR3 is CASSKTANTGELFF. In nucleotides, the CDR3 is TGTGCCAGCAGCAAGACAGCGAACACCGGGGAGCTGTTTTTT.

CDR3 protein: CATTQGGGYNEQFF. CDR3 DNA sequence: TGTGCCACCACGCAGGGGGGCGGCTACAATGAGCAGTTCTTC. J is TRBJ2-1 and V is TRBV6-6; tentative D call: TRBD1 (7 bases). The CDR3 loop spans 14 amino acids. V was shortened by 10 bases and J by 3 bases, with 16 bases between the two germline ends. In germline, CDR1 is MNHNY, CDR2 SVGAGI (reference sequence).

The CDR3 loop is CASSPSGTGSFGEKLFF. The CDR3 DNA is TGTGCCAGCTCACCATCCGGGACAGGGAGTTTTGGTGAAAAACTGTTTTTT. The chain combines TRBV18 with TRBJ1-4, with 9 nucleotides matching TRBD1. In germline, CDR1 is KGHSH, CDR2 LQKENI. The CDR3 runs 17 residues. J lost 7 bases, V lost 2 bases, and 11 bases had no gene match.